This TCR beta chain was captured by sequencing in a study of beta chain features in type 1 diabetes. Study-level findings and limits: Shortening that was moderate but significant affected the TCRB CDR3s of Type 1 diabetes patients in all four CD4+ subsets.

TCRB transcripts that were expressed got sequenced, as all of the isolated RNA had been reverse transcribed. About 3.5 million reads per sample on average were obtained from naive, central memory and regulatory T cell samples. Method: immunoSEQ multiplex PCR; TCRdb's copy keeps in-frame clones and lacks some. The sample comprises about 40,000 clones, 45% to 50% of which are singletons, and 0.65% to 0.8% rests with the top ten. The CDR3 spans 15 residues. Germline V lookup: CDR1 SGHTA, CDR2 FQGNSA. On this clone itself: Its specificity is unknown. One end of the junction does not line up with germline, which may come from a read error.

It was one heparinised blood draw, averaging about 116 mL, that each donor gave. Sorted populations were all over 95% pure. The chain links TRBV7-2 to TRBJ2-2, with 7 bases matching TRBD2. The specimen sequenced was central memory CD4+ T cells from blood. The sequence derives from a woman aged 18-29 years in good health. The CDR3 sequence is CASSLAAPNTGELFF. The CDR3 coding sequence is TGTGCCAGCAGCCTAGCGGCACCGAACACCGGGGAGCTGTTTTTT.